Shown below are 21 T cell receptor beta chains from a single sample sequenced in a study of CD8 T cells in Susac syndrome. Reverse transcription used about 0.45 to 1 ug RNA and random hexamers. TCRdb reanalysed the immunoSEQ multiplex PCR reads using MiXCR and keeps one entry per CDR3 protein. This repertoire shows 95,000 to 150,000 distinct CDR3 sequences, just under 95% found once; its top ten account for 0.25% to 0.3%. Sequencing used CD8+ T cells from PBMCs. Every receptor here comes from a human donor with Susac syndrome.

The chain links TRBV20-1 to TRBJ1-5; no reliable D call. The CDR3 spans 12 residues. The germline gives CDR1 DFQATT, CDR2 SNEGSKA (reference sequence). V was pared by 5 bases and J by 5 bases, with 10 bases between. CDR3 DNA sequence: TGCAGTGCTGAGGGTAATGATCAGCCCCAGCATTTT. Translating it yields CSAEGNDQPQHF.

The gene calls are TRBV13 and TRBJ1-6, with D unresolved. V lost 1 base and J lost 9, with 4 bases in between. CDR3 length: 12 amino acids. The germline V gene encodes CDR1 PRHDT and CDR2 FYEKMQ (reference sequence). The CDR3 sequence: CASSLVGSPLHF. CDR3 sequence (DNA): TGTGCCAGCAGCTTAGTTGGTTCACCCCTCCACTTT.

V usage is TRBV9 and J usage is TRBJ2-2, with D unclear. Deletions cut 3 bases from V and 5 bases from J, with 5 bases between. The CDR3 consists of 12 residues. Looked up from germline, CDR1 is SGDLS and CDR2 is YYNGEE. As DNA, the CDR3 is TGTGCCAGCAGCGGTGGTACCGGGGAGCTGTTTTTT. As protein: CASSGGTGELFF.

The DNA for the CDR3 is TGTGCCAGCAGCCCTTACGTCGCAGATACGCAGTATTTT. Translation gives CASSPYVADTQYF. The chain carries TRBV5-6 and TRBJ2-3; D gene unclear. Germline loops: CDR1 SGHDT, CDR2 YYEEEE. The CDR3 consists of 13 residues. V was clipped by 4 bases and J by 4 bases, with 10 bases between them.

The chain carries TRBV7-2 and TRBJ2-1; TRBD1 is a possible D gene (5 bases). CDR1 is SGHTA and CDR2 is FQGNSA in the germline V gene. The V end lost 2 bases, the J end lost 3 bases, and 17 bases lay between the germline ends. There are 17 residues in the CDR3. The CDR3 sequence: CASSLPPGQGLYNEQFF. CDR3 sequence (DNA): TGTGCCAGCAGCTTACCCCCTGGGCAGGGTCTCTACAATGAGCAGTTCTTC.

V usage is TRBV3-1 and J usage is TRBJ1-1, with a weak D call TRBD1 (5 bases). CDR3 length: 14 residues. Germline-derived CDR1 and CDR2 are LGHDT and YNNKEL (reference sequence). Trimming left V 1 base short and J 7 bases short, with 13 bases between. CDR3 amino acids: CASSQARQTFEAFF. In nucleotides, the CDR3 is TGTGCCAGCAGCCAAGCGCGACAGACCTTTGAAGCTTTCTTT.

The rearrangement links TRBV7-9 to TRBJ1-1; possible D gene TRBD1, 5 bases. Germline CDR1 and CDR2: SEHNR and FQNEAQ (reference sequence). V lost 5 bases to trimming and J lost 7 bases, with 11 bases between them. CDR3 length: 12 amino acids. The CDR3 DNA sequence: TGTGCCAGCAGCCACGGGGCAAATGAAGCTTTCTTT. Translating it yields CASSHGANEAFF.

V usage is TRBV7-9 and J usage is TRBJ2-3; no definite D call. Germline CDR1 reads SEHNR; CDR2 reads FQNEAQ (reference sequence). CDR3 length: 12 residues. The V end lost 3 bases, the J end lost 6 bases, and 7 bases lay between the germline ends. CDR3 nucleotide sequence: TGTGCCAGCAGCTTCACAGCGGATACGCAGTATTTT. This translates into CASSFTADTQYF.

The CDR3 spells CSVVVPTGGIGELFF. DNA of the CDR3: TGCAGCGTTGTTGTTCCGACAGGGGGTATCGGGGAGCTGTTTTTT. The V call is TRBV29-1, the J call TRBJ2-2; 9 bases match TRBD1. Germline V gene data show CDR1 as SQVTM and CDR2 as ANQGSEA. V lost 4 bases to trimming and J lost 7 bases; unmatched junction nucleotides: 10. The CDR3 is made up of 15 amino acids.

This CDR3 reads CASSLAAGGFQFF. For the CDR3, the DNA is TGTGCCAGCAGCTTGGCCGCGGGGGGCTTCCAGTTCTTC. The chain links TRBV5-6 to TRBJ2-1; TRBD2 agrees at 8 bases. The CDR3 has 13 residues. The germline V gene encodes CDR1 SGHDT and CDR2 YYEEEE. Trimming removed 0 bases from V and 13 bases from J; junction bases left unmatched: 6.

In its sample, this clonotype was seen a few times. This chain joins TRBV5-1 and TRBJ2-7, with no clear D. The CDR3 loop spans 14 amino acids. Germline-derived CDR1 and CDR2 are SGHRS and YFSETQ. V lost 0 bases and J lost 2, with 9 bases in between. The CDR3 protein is CASSLESGTYEQYF. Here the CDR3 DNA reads TGCGCCAGCAGCTTGGAATCGGGCACCTACGAGCAGTACTTC. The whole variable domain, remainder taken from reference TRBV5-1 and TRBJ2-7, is KAGVTQTPRYLIKTRGQQVTLSCSPISGHRSVSWYQQTPGQGLQFLFEYFSETQRNKGNFPGRFSGRQFSNSRSEMNVSTLELGDSALYLCASSLESGTYEQYFGPGTRLTVT.

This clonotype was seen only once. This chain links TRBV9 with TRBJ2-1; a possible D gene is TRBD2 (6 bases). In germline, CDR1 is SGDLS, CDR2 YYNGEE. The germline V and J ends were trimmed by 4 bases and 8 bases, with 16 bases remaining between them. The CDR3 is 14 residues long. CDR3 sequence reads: CASSLPGTPYEQFF. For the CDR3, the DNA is TGTGCCAGCAGCTTACCCGGGACTCCTTATGAGCAGTTCTTC.

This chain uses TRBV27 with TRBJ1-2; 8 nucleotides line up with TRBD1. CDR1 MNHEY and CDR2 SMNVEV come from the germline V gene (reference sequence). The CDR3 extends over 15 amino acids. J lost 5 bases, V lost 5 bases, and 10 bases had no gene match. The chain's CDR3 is CASSHPGQALYGYTF. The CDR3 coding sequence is TGTGCCAGCAGTCATCCGGGACAGGCCTTATATGGCTACACCTTC.

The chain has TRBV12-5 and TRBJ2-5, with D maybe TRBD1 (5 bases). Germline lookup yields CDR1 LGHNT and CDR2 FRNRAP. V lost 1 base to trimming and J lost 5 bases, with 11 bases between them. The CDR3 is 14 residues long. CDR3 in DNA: TGTGCTAGTGGTTTGGAGGGGTATAGGGAGACCCAGTACTTC. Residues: CASGLEGYRETQYF.

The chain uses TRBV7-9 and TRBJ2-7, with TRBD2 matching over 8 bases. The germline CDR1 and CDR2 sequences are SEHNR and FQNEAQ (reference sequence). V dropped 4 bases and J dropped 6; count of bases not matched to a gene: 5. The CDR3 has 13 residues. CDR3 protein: CASSSGGPVEQYF. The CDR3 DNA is TGTGCCAGCAGCTCGGGGGGGCCTGTCGAGCAGTACTTC.

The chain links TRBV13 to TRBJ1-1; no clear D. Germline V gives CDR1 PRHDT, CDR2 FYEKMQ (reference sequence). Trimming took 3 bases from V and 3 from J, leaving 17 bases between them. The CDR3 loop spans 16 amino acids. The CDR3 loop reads CASSFTRRWEDTEAFF. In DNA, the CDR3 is TGTGCCAGCAGCTTCACTAGGAGGTGGGAGGACACTGAAGCTTTCTTT.

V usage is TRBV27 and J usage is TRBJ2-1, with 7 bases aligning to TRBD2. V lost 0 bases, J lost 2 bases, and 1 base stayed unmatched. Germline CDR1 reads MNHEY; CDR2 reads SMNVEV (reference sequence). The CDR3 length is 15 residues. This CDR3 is CASSLSSGPYNEQFF. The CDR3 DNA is TGTGCCAGCAGTTTATCTAGCGGGCCCTACAATGAGCAGTTCTTC.

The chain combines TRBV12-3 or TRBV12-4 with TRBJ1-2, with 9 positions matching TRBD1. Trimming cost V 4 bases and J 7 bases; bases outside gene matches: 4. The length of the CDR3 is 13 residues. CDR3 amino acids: CASSSTGGAGYTF. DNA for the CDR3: TGTGCCAGCAGTTCGACAGGGGGTGCTGGCTACACCTTC.

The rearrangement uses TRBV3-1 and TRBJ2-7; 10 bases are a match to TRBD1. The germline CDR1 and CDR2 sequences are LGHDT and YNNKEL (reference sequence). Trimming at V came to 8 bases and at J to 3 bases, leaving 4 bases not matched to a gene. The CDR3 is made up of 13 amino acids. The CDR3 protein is CASRGDRGYEQYF. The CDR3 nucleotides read TGTGCCAGCCGGGGGGACAGGGGCTACGAGCAGTACTTC.

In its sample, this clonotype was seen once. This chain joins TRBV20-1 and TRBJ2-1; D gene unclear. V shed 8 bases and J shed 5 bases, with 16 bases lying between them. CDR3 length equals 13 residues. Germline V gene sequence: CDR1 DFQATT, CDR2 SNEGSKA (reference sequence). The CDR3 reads CSLRVATDNEQFF. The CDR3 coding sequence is TGCAGTCTCCGGGTGGCTACCGACAATGAGCAGTTCTTC.

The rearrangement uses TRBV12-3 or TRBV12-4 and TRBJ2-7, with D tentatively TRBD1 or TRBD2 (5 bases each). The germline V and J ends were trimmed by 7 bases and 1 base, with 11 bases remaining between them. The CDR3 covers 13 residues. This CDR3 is CASKGGGSYEQYF. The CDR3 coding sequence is TGTGCCAGCAAGGGTGGGGGATCCTACGAGCAGTACTTC.